These 25 T cell receptor beta chains came from one sample sequenced in a study of blood T cells in healthy people across ages. Next came a second PCR, run for about 7 to 12 cycles, which used a sample-barcoded 5' primer along with a J-beta primer mix. TCRdb recomputed calls from the 5' RACE reads with MiXCR, one row per CDR3 protein. The table shows some 1.4 million distinct CDR3 sequences, with about 43% occurring only once. The specimen sequenced was blood. These receptors were collected from a woman between 18 and 29 years old in good health.

This clonotype has a handful of counts. CDR3: CAISSTSAKQPGELFF. The CDR3 bases are TGTGCCATCAGTTCGACTAGCGCGAAACAACCCGGGGAGCTGTTTTTT. The gene calls are TRBV10-3 and TRBJ2-2, with 8 bases that match TRBD2. With V trimmed by 5 bases and J by 6 bases, 11 bases remained unmatched. The CDR3 covers 16 residues. Looked up from germline, CDR1 is ENHRY and CDR2 is SYGVKD.

In regard to this clonotype: A junction end diverges from the germline sequence, so it may reflect a read error. This sequence joins TRBV10-3 and TRBJ2-3; tentatively, D is TRBD1 or TRBD2 (6 bases each). The germline gives CDR1 ENHRY, CDR2 SYGVKD. This CDR3 has 15 residues. The CDR3 reads CAIARGPDDTDAQYF. The CDR3, as DNA: TGTGCCATCGCCCGGGGGCCCGACGACACAGATGCGCAGTATTTT.

V is TRBV24-1 and J is TRBJ2-1; maybe TRBD1 (5 bases). The ends were cut back, 2 bases at V and 0 bases at J, with 10 bases in the middle. The CDR3 sequence is 16 residues long. The germline V gene has CDR1 KGHDR and CDR2 SFDVKD. The CDR3 region is CATSDSGASSYNEQFF. The CDR3 nucleotides are TGTGCCACCAGTGATTCTGGGGCAAGCTCCTACAATGAGCAGTTCTTC.

The J gene is TRBJ2-1, the V gene TRBV11-2, with D maybe TRBD1 (5 bases). Germline values: CDR1 SGHAT, CDR2 FQNNGV. V was pared by 5 bases and J by 11 bases, with 10 bases between. The CDR3 covers 11 residues. CDR3 sequence reads: CASSGRVQQFF. Written as DNA, the CDR3 is TGTGCCAGCAGCGGCAGGGTGCAGCAGTTCTTC.

This clonotype was seen only a few times. The chain joins TRBV14 to TRBJ1-4; tentatively, D is TRBD1 (6 bases). CDR3 length: 15 amino acids. V gave up 4 bases and J gave up 3 bases, with 12 bases separating them. CDR1 SGHDN and CDR2 FVKESK come from the germline V gene. The CDR3 sequence is CASSPRGLSNEKLFF. Written as DNA, the CDR3 is TGTGCCAGCAGCCCCAGGGGTTTGTCTAATGAAAAACTGTTTTTT.

The chain joins TRBV5-8 to TRBJ2-2; 8 nucleotides agree with TRBD1. J was trimmed by 4 bases and V by 4 bases; bases with no gene match: 6. The CDR3 covers 15 residues. Looked up from germline, CDR1 is SGHTS and CDR2 is YDEGEE. The CDR3 DNA reads as TGTGCCAGCAGCCCGGACAGGGCGGGCACCGGGGAGCTGTTTTTT. It encodes CASSPDRAGTGELFF.

This clonotype was seen a handful of times. V usage is TRBV3-1 and J usage is TRBJ2-5; D uncertain. The CDR3 sequence is 17 residues long. Trimming took off 1 base at V and 4 bases at J, with 19 bases between the two ends. From germline, CDR1 is LGHDT and CDR2 YNNKEL (reference sequence). The CDR3 DNA sequence: TGTGCCAGCAGCCAAGTAGGCGGAACGGTGCGAGGAGAGACCCAGTACTTC. Protein sequence: CASSQVGGTVRGETQYF.

This clonotype has a handful of counts. The chain couples TRBV28 to TRBJ2-4, with D maybe TRBD2 (5 bases). From germline, CDR1 is MDHEN and CDR2 SYDVKM. V lost 7 bases and J 0 bases, leaving 13 bases between the germline ends. The CDR3 totals 15 residues. The CDR3 spells CASIPRDLAKNIQYF. In nucleotides, the CDR3 is TGTGCCAGCATACCCCGGGATTTAGCCAAAAACATTCAGTACTTC. Using reference TRBV28 and TRBJ2-4 for the parts outside the CDR3, the full variable domain is DVKVTQSSRYLVKRTGEKVFLECVQDMDHENMFWYRQDPGLGLRLIYFSYDVKMKEKGDIPEGYSVSREKKERFSLILESASTNQTSMYLCASIPRDLAKNIQYFGAGTRLSVL.

This clonotype was seen a handful of times. The chain recombines TRBV27 with TRBJ2-7; D gene ambiguous. Germline V gene sequence: CDR1 MNHEY, CDR2 SMNVEV (reference sequence). The V and J ends lost 5 bases and 3 bases respectively, with 14 bases between them. The CDR3 sequence is 14 residues long. CDR3 sequence reads: CASSQVGPIYEQYF. DNA for the CDR3: TGTGCCAGCAGTCAAGTCGGACCGATCTACGAGCAGTACTTC.

V and J are TRBV20-1 and TRBJ1-2; D might be TRBD1 (5 bases). CDR3 length: 15 amino acids. The V and J ends lost 5 bases and 6 bases respectively, with 22 bases between them. Per germline, CDR1 DFQATT and CDR2 SNEGSKA (reference sequence). The CDR3 DNA sequence: TGCAGTGCTCCCCCAGATGGGCGGGGCACAAATGGCTACACCTTC. This codes for CSAPPDGRGTNGYTF.

The rearrangement uses TRBV27 and TRBJ2-1; possibly TRBD2 for D (5 bases). Trimming removed 5 bases from V and 1 base from J, with 12 bases in between. The CDR3 runs to 15 residues. Germline V gene sequence: CDR1 MNHEY, CDR2 SMNVEV (reference sequence). The CDR3 spells CASSLQPGSYNEQFF. In DNA form, the CDR3 reads TGTGCCAGCAGTCTCCAACCGGGGTCCTACAATGAGCAGTTCTTC.

The rearrangement links TRBV12-3 or TRBV12-4 to TRBJ1-5, with D unclear. There are 14 residues in the CDR3. V lost 5 bases to trimming and J lost 3 bases, with 11 bases between them. In DNA form, the CDR3 reads TGTGCCAGCAGTCCTAGTGGGGACAATCAGCCCCAGCATTTT. Translated, it gives CASSPSGDNQPQHF.

The J gene is TRBJ2-1, the V gene TRBV9, with 8 bases lining up with TRBD1. Germline CDR1 is SGDLS and CDR2 is YYNGEE. The J segment lost 0 bases and the V segment lost 3 bases, leaving 8 bases of the junction unmatched. This CDR3 is built from 17 residues. The CDR3: CASSDQQGQVSYNEQFF. Here the CDR3 DNA reads TGTGCCAGCAGCGATCAGCAGGGACAGGTCTCCTACAATGAGCAGTTCTTC.

This clonotype was counted between two and nine times. V and J are TRBV12-3 or TRBV12-4 and TRBJ2-1; D unclear. The CDR3 runs 13 residues. V was shortened by 7 bases and J by 4 bases, with 11 bases between the two germline ends. CDR3 DNA sequence: TGTGCCAGCACCTTTGTCGGATACAATGAGCAGTTCTTC. Its protein product is CASTFVGYNEQFF.

The rearrangement uses TRBV20-1 and TRBJ2-5; 7 nucleotides line up with TRBD2. CDR3 length: 14 amino acids. CDR1 is DFQATT, CDR2 SNEGSKA, per germline (reference sequence). V shed 5 bases, J shed 11 bases, and the junction held 17 bases outside the gene matches. The CDR3 coding sequence is TGCAGTGCTCCCGGGAGGACAAAAGGGGATGAGCAGTACTTC. It encodes CSAPGRTKGDEQYF.

The V call is TRBV5-1, the J call TRBJ2-2, with 9 nucleotides matching TRBD2. Germline V gives CDR1 SGHRS, CDR2 YFSETQ. The CDR3 sequence is 16 residues long. V trimming: 4 bases; J trimming: 8 bases; junction bases outside the gene matches: 12. CDR3 DNA: TGCGCCAGCAGCCCGGGACTAGCCATTTGGGTGGGGGAGCTGTTTTTT. It yields the protein CASSPGLAIWVGELFF.

This clonotype was seen many times. The V and J genes are TRBV10-3 and TRBJ1-2; 7 bases are a match to TRBD1. The V gene's germline CDR1 is ENHRY and CDR2 SYGVKD. Germline trimming cut 2 bases from V and 2 bases from J; bases unmatched to any gene: 2. CDR3 length: 14 amino acids. The CDR3 DNA is TGTGCCATCAGTGAGCGGGACAGCAACTATGGCTACACCTTC. Translated: CAISERDSNYGYTF.

The chain combines TRBV5-1 with TRBJ1-2; 7 nucleotides line up with TRBD1. Per germline, CDR1 SGHRS and CDR2 YFSETQ. The length of the CDR3 is 15 residues. The trim removed 0 bases at V and 8 bases at J, leaving 10 bases unmatched. The CDR3 here is CASSLGTGQMAGYTF. The CDR3 DNA is TGCGCCAGCAGCTTGGGGACAGGCCAAATGGCGGGCTACACCTTC.

The J gene is TRBJ2-1, the V gene TRBV7-2; D unclear. Germline CDR1 reads SGHTA; CDR2 reads FQGNSA. The V and J ends lost 4 bases and 10 bases respectively, with 17 bases between them. The CDR3 length is 14 residues. The CDR3 region is CASSYLRTAGEQFF. CDR3 nucleotide sequence: TGTGCCAGCAGCTATCTACGGACCGCTGGAGAGCAGTTCTTC.

V gene TRBV6-1 combines with J gene TRBJ2-1; the match to TRBD2 covers 14 bases. The CDR3 is made up of 14 amino acids. Germline V gene lookup returns CDR1 MNHNS and CDR2 SASEGT. J gave up 9 bases and V 4 bases, and 2 bases lay outside the gene matches. CDR3 in amino acids: CASSGLAGGSEQFF. The DNA for the CDR3 is TGTGCCAGCAGTGGACTAGCGGGGGGGAGTGAGCAGTTCTTC.

The CDR3 DNA sequence: TGTGCCAGCAGTTTACCCGACAGGGGGGGCACTGAAGCTTTCTTT. As protein: CASSLPDRGGTEAFF. This chain joins TRBV28 and TRBJ1-1; the match to TRBD1 covers 9 bases. The germline CDR1 and CDR2 sequences are MDHEN and SYDVKM. Trimming at V came to 2 bases and at J to 4 bases, leaving 5 bases not matched to a gene. The CDR3 sequence is 15 residues long.

This clonotype was counted a few times. The V gene is TRBV5-4, the J gene TRBJ2-1; 7 bases agree with TRBD2. V shed 7 bases and J 5 bases; nucleotides not matched to a gene: 15. The CDR3 contains 16 residues. Germline V gives CDR1 SGHNT, CDR2 YYREEE (reference sequence). The CDR3 coding sequence is TGTGCCAGCTTCTTCCTCACGCAGGGAGGGAACAATGAGCAGTTCTTC. The encoded protein is CASFFLTQGGNNEQFF.

The chain recombines TRBV9 with TRBJ1-1; 8 bases are a match to TRBD1. V was clipped by 1 base and J by 5 bases; unmatched bases: 7. The CDR3 contains 15 residues. Germline V lookup: CDR1 SGDLS, CDR2 YYNGEE. The CDR3 sequence: CASSVRGQDFTEAFF. CDR3 coding DNA: TGTGCCAGCAGCGTAAGGGGACAGGATTTTACTGAAGCTTTCTTT. Full variable domain (missing parts from reference TRBV9 and TRBJ1-1): DSGVTQTPKHLITATGQRVTLRCSPRSGDLSVYWYQQSLDQGLQFLIQYYNGEERAKGNILERFSAQQFPDLHSELNLSSLELGDSALYFCASSVRGQDFTEAFFGQGTRLTVV.

This clonotype was detected a few times. An end of the junction does not agree with germline; a read error may underlie this. The chain employs TRBV20-1 and TRBJ2-7, with D unclear. Germline lookup yields CDR1 DFQATT and CDR2 SNEGSKA (reference sequence). The CDR3 extends over 14 amino acids. DNA of the CDR3: TGCAGTGCTCCCCCCCTTTACAAGTCCTACGGGCAGTACTTC. Amino acids: CSAPPLYKSYGQYF.

The V gene is TRBV29-1, the J gene TRBJ1-4; D uncertain. This CDR3 region has 12 residues. Germline V gives CDR1 SQVTM, CDR2 ANQGSEA. Trimming shortened V by 4 bases and J by 8 bases, and 11 bases separated the two germline ends. The CDR3: CSVVAGAEKLFF. In nucleotides, the CDR3 is TGCAGCGTTGTGGCAGGCGCCGAAAAACTGTTTTTT. The whole variable domain, filled in from reference TRBV29-1 and TRBJ1-4, reads SAVISQKPSRDICQRGTSLTIQCQVDSQVTMMFWYRQQPGQSLTLIATANQGSEATYESGFVIDKFPISRPNLTFSTLTVSNMSPEDSSIYLCSVVAGAEKLFFGSGTQLSVL.